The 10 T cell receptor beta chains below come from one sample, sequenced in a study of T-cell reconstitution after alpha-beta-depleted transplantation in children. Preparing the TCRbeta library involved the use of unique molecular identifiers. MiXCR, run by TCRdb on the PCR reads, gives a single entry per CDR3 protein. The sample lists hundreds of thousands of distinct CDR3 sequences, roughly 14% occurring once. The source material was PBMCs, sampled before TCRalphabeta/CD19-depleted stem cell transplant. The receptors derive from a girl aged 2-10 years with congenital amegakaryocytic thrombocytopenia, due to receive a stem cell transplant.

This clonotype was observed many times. CDR3 sequence: CSAGCGSTDTQYF. CDR3 DNA: TGCAGTGCCGGCTGCGGGAGCACAGATACGCAGTATTTT. This sequence joins TRBV20-1 and TRBJ2-3, with a tentative D call TRBD2 (5 bases). The ends were cut back, 6 bases at V and 0 bases at J, with 10 bases in the middle. The CDR3 length is 13 residues. Germline V lookup: CDR1 DFQATT, CDR2 SNEGSKA (reference sequence).

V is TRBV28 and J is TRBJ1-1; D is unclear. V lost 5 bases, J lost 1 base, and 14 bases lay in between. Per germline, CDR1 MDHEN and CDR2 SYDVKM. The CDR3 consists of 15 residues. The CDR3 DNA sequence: TGTGCCAGCAGTGCCTCCACCCGGGGGAACACTGAAGCTTTCTTT. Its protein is CASSASTRGNTEAFF.

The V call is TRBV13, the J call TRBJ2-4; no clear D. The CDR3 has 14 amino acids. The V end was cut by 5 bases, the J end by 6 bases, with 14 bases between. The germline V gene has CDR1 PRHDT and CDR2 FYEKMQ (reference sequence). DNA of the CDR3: TGTGCCAGCAGCGGGGTAGGAAATACAAACATTCAGTACTTC. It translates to CASSGVGNTNIQYF.

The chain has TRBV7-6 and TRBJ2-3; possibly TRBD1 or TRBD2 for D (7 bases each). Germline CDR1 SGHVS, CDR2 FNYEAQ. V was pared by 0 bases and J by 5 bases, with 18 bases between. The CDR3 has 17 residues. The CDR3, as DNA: TGTGCCAGCAGCTTAGCTCTGGTTGGCAGGGGGGGAGATACGCAGTATTTT. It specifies CASSLALVGRGGDTQYF.

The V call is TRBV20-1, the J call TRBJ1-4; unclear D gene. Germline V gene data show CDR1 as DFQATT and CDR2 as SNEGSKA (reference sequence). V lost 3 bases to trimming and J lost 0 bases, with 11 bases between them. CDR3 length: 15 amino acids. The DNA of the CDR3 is TGCAGTGCTAGGGTCGGGGAAGCAACTAATGAAAAACTGTTTTTT. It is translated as CSARVGEATNEKLFF.

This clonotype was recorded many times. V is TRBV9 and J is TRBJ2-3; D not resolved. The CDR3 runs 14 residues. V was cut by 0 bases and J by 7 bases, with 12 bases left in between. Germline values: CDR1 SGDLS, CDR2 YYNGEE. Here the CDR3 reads CASSVGNVRNTQYF. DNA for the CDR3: TGTGCCAGCAGCGTAGGTAACGTCCGTAATACGCAGTATTTT.

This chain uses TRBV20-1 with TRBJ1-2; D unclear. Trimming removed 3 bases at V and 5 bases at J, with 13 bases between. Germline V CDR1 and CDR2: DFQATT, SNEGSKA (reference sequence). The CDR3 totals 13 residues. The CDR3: CSARISMSYGYTF. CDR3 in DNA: TGCAGTGCTAGGATCAGTATGTCGTATGGCTACACCTTC.

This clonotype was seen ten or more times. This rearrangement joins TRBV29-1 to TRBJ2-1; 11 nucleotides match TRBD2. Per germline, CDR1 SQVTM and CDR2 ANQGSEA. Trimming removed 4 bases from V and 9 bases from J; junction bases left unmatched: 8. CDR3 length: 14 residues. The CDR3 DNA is TGCAGCGTTGCCCTACTAGCGGGAGAGGGTGAGCAGTTCTTC. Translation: CSVALLAGEGEQFF.

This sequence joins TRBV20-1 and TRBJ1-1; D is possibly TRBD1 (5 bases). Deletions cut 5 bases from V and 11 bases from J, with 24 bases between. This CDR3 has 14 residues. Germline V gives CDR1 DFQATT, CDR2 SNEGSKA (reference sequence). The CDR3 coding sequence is TGCAGTGCTCCGAGGTGCAGGGTTAACCCCACGGCTTTCTTT. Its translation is CSAPRCRVNPTAFF.

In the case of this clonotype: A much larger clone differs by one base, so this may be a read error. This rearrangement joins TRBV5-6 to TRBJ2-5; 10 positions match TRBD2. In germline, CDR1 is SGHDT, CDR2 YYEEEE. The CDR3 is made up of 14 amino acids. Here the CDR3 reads CASSWTSGQETHYF. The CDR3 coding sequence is TGTGCCAGCAGCTGGACTAGCGGCCAAGAGACCCACTACTTC.